These 27 T cell receptor beta chains came from one sample sequenced in a study of cytomegalovirus exposure and HLA in healthy donors (dated by TCRdb to between 2016 and 2019). The library was built by means of the immunoSEQ multiplex PCR assay. Drawn from immuneACCESS, this table holds only the in-frame rearrangements with V and J called that TCRdb kept. Clones are partly lost; checked studies trace under half to an unresolved V gene and leave the rest unexplained. The sample includes tens of thousands of clones, with around 90% observed a single time. The top ten constitute 2.5% to 3.5% of the sample. Source material: PBMCs. These receptors originate from a man between 18 and 35 years old in good health and CMV-seronegative.

This chain uses TRBV30 with TRBJ2-1; no definite D call. The germline gives CDR1 GTSNPN, CDR2 SVGIG (reference sequence). The CDR3 spans 14 residues. Deletions cut 1 base from V and 8 bases from J, with 15 bases between. CDR3 DNA sequence: TGTGCCTGGAGTGCCCACTCGGGTAGGTATGAGCAGTTCTTC. It specifies CAWSAHSGRYEQFF.

The chain joins TRBV11-3 to TRBJ2-1; TRBD1 is a possible D gene (5 bases). Trimming stripped 10 bases from V and 3 bases from J, with 22 bases between. CDR1 is SGHNT, CDR2 YENEEA, per germline. CDR3 size: 16 residues. CDR3 sequence (DNA): TGTGCCATCCCGCAGGGCCCATCACGTCGCTACAATGAGCAGTTCTTC. It translates to CAIPQGPSRRYNEQFF. The variable domain in full, with the rest retrieved from reference TRBV11-3 and TRBJ2-1, is EAGVVQSPRYKIIEKKQPVAFWCNPISGHNTLYWYLQNLGQGPELLIRYENEEAVDDSQLPKDRFSAERLKGVDSTLKIQPAELGDSAVYLCAIPQGPSRRYNEQFFGPGTRLTVL.

The chain combines TRBV19 with TRBJ1-2; 9 bases are a match to TRBD1. Germline V gene data show CDR1 as LNHDA and CDR2 as SQIVND (reference sequence). The CDR3 is 15 amino acids. The V segment lost 8 bases and the J segment 8 bases; nucleotides outside the gene matches: 15. CDR3 sequence: CASRIIVQGAHGYTF. The DNA for the CDR3 is TGTGCCAGTCGAATTATTGTACAGGGGGCGCACGGCTACACCTTC.

The genes are TRBV4-3 and TRBJ2-1, with D unclear. Trimming removed 4 bases from V and 2 bases from J, with 9 bases in between. The CDR3 has 14 amino acids. Germline V gene data show CDR1 as LGHNA and CDR2 as YSLEER. The CDR3 nucleotides are TGCGCCAGCAGCCGCGGAGATACCTACAATGAGCAGTTCTTC. It yields the protein CASSRGDTYNEQFF.

This chain connects TRBV19 to TRBJ1-1; D unresolved. The germline gives CDR1 LNHDA, CDR2 SQIVND (reference sequence). Trimming cost V 7 bases and J 3 bases, with 9 bases left between them. This CDR3 has 12 residues. The CDR3: CASINEDTEAFF. CDR3 in DNA: TGTGCCAGTATAAATGAGGACACTGAAGCTTTCTTT.

In regard to this clone: One junction end does not reproduce the germline sequence, and a read error may be involved. The chain combines TRBV27 with TRBJ2-3, with 7 bases matching TRBD1. Per the germline V gene, CDR1 is MNHEY and CDR2 is SMNVEV (reference sequence). CDR3 length: 18 amino acids. CDR3 DNA: TGTGCCAGCACTTTAAGGATGACCTGGGACAGCACGAGGGATACGCAGTATTTT. Amino acid sequence: CASTLRMTWDSTRDTQYF.

The CDR3 DNA reads TGTGCCAGCAGCCCACGGACTAGCGGATTCTCTGGGGCCAACGTCCTGACTTTC. The encoded protein is CASSPRTSGFSGANVLTF. V and J are TRBV4-2 and TRBJ2-6; 10 nucleotides agree with TRBD2. This CDR3 spans 18 amino acids. V lost 4 bases to trimming and J lost 0 bases; unmatched junction nucleotides: 6. The germline CDR1 and CDR2 sequences are LGHNA and YNFKEQ.

The chain has TRBV6-5 and TRBJ2-3; D is perhaps TRBD1 (5 bases). This CDR3 region has 14 residues. In germline, CDR1 is MNHEY, CDR2 SVGAGI. The ends were cut back, 0 bases at V and 6 bases at J, with 10 bases in the middle. CDR3 sequence (DNA): TGTGCCAGCAGTTACTCAAGGGGCATGGATACGCAGTATTTT. It codes for CASSYSRGMDTQYF.

The chain couples TRBV11-2 to TRBJ2-1; 7 bases map to TRBD2. V was pared by 1 base and J by 7 bases, with 4 bases of the junction left unmatched. The CDR3 is 14 amino acids. Germline V gene lookup returns CDR1 SGHAT and CDR2 FQNNGV. The chain's CDR3 is CASSLGTSYNEQFF. Here the CDR3 DNA reads TGTGCCAGCAGCTTAGGGACTAGTTATAATGAGCAGTTCTTC.

The chain joins TRBV11-3 to TRBJ2-3; 11 nucleotides match TRBD2. The CDR3 has 19 amino acids. The trim removed 2 bases at V and 2 bases at J, leaving 12 bases unmatched. CDR1 SGHNT and CDR2 YENEEA come from the germline V gene. CDR3 bases: TGTGCCAGCAGCTTAAGGGCTAGCGGGAGGTCAGCTACCACAGATACGCAGTATTTT. This codes for CASSLRASGRSATTDTQYF.

The chain is built from TRBV18 and TRBJ1-2; 7 positions match TRBD1. CDR3 length: 14 residues. Germline loops: CDR1 KGHSH, CDR2 LQKENI. Germline trimming cut 2 bases from V and 5 bases from J; bases unmatched to any gene: 5. In DNA, the CDR3 is TGTGCCAGCTCACCAGACAGGGTGCGGTATGGCTACACCTTC. This gives the protein CASSPDRVRYGYTF.

The sample holds one count of this clone. The chain employs TRBV28 and TRBJ1-2; 7 bases align to TRBD1. The trim removed 6 bases at V and 8 bases at J, leaving 6 bases unmatched. Germline assignment: CDR1 MDHEN and CDR2 SYDVKM. The CDR3 is 12 amino acids. The CDR3 spells CASSYRGYGYTF. DNA of the CDR3: TGTGCCAGCAGCTACAGGGGTTACGGCTACACCTTC.

The chain uses TRBV6-1 and TRBJ2-7; 7 nucleotides align to TRBD1. With 0 bases clipped from V and 3 bases from J, the junction kept 8 bases outside the gene matches. The CDR3 is made up of 16 amino acids. In germline, CDR1 is MNHNS, CDR2 SASEGT. The CDR3 nucleotides are TGTGCCAGCAGTGAAGCGCGTGGCAGGGGGATCTACGAGCAGTACTTC. Amino acid sequence: CASSEARGRGIYEQYF.

The V and J genes are TRBV28 and TRBJ1-5; unclear D gene. Germline V gene sequence: CDR1 MDHEN, CDR2 SYDVKM. V lost 3 bases, J lost 7 bases, and 13 bases lay in between. This CDR3 is built from 14 residues. The CDR3: CASSFGAGRQPQHF. The CDR3 nucleotides are TGTGCCAGCAGTTTTGGTGCGGGAAGGCAGCCCCAGCATTTT.

The chain carries TRBV27 and TRBJ1-5, with unresolved D. The CDR3 covers 13 residues. The V end was cut by 3 bases, the J end by 4 bases, with 7 bases between. Germline V gene sequence: CDR1 MNHEY, CDR2 SMNVEV (reference sequence). The CDR3 DNA sequence: TGTGCCAGCAGTTTTGGAGGGAATCAGCCCCAGCATTTT. Translation: CASSFGGNQPQHF.

This sequence joins TRBV27 and TRBJ2-7; D is possibly TRBD2 (6 bases). The germline V and J ends were trimmed by 4 bases and 4 bases, with 17 bases remaining between them. The germline V gene has CDR1 MNHEY and CDR2 SMNVEV (reference sequence). The CDR3 is made up of 15 amino acids. DNA for the CDR3: TGTGCCAGCAGTTCCCGCTCCCTGGGGGGTTACGAGCAGTACTTC. The encoded protein is CASSSRSLGGYEQYF.

V and J are TRBV5-6 and TRBJ1-5, with D uncertain. CDR1 and CDR2 (germline): SGHDT, YYEEEE. This CDR3 comprises 15 residues. V was cut by 1 base and J by 7 bases, with 15 bases left in between. The CDR3 sequence: CASSLSLEGDQPQHF. The CDR3 nucleotides read TGTGCCAGCAGCTTGTCACTTGAGGGCGACCAGCCCCAGCATTTT.

The CDR3 here is CASSPSGNSYNEQFF. The CDR3 nucleotides read TGTGCCAGCAGCCCTAGCGGTAACTCCTACAATGAGCAGTTCTTC. V gene TRBV4-2 combines with J gene TRBJ2-1, with TRBD2 matching over 7 bases. After removal of 4 bases from V and 0 bases from J, the junction contained 3 bases not matched to a gene. This CDR3 is built from 15 residues. Looked up from germline, CDR1 is LGHNA and CDR2 is YNFKEQ.

V gene TRBV28 combines with J gene TRBJ2-1; 13 nucleotides line up with TRBD2. With V trimmed by 2 bases and J by 1 base, 5 bases remained unmatched. This CDR3 region has 18 residues. Per the germline V gene, CDR1 is MDHEN and CDR2 is SYDVKM. CDR3: CASSLGLAGVLSYNEQFF. CDR3 nucleotides: TGTGCCAGCAGTTTAGGACTAGCGGGAGTTTTATCCTACAATGAGCAGTTCTTC.

The V and J genes are TRBV28 and TRBJ1-4; unclear D gene. There are 12 residues in the CDR3. Trimming left V 4 bases short and J 8 bases short, with 8 bases between. Per germline, CDR1 MDHEN and CDR2 SYDVKM. DNA of the CDR3: TGTGCCAGCAGTTCTCCTTCCGAAAAACTGTTTTTT. It encodes CASSSPSEKLFF.

The chain is built from TRBV5-4 and TRBJ2-5; 8 bases fit TRBD1. CDR1 and CDR2 from the germline V gene are SGHNT and YYREEE (reference sequence). V dropped 0 bases and J dropped 4; count of bases not matched to a gene: 5. The CDR3 runs to 15 residues. The CDR3 DNA follows: TGTGCCAGCAGCTTGGCACAGGGGGGCTCAGAGACCCAGTACTTC. Amino acids: CASSLAQGGSETQYF.

This clone was found once. The CDR3 loop reads CASSQDFFEPQHF. The CDR3 nucleotides read TGCGCCAGCAGCCAAGATTTCTTTGAGCCCCAGCATTTT. This chain uses TRBV4-3 with TRBJ1-5; unclear D gene. V was clipped by 0 bases and J by 8 bases, with 8 bases between them. The CDR3 sequence is 13 residues long. Germline lookup yields CDR1 LGHNA and CDR2 YSLEER.

CDR3 DNA: TGTGCCAGCAGTTACCCTTCGGGGATGATAGATACGCAGTATTTT. Translating it yields CASSYPSGMIDTQYF. The chain recombines TRBV6-6 with TRBJ2-3; maybe TRBD2 (5 bases). Trimming took off 2 bases at V and 5 bases at J, with 14 bases between the two ends. The CDR3 consists of 15 residues. Germline V lookup: CDR1 MNHNY, CDR2 SVGAGI (reference sequence).

This clone has just a few counts. The chain has TRBV7-9 and TRBJ2-1, with 8 positions matching TRBD1. Germline values: CDR1 SEHNR, CDR2 FQNEAQ (reference sequence). The V gene end was trimmed by 2 bases and the J gene end by 6 bases; junction bases not matched to a gene: 6. The CDR3 has 15 residues. CDR3 sequence (DNA): TGTGCCAGCAGCTTATTCACAGGGGGGATCAATGAGCAGTTCTTC. It encodes CASSLFTGGINEQFF.

The chain couples TRBV7-9 to TRBJ2-7; tentatively, D is TRBD1 (5 bases). The CDR3 is 15 amino acids. The V end was cut by 5 bases, the J end by 2 bases, with 16 bases between. Germline CDR1 SEHNR, CDR2 FQNEAQ (reference sequence). CDR3 sequence reads: CASSTPNQGTYEQYF. CDR3 DNA sequence: TGTGCCAGCAGCACCCCTAATCAGGGAACCTACGAGCAGTACTTC.

The chain links TRBV19 to TRBJ1-5, with D possibly TRBD1 on 5 matching bases. The V gene lost 8 bases and the J gene lost 9 bases, with 11 bases spanning the gap. CDR3 size: 11 residues. Germline V gives CDR1 LNHDA, CDR2 SQIVND (reference sequence). In nucleotides, the CDR3 is TGTGCCAGTTCGCAGGGTCGGCCCCAGCATTTT. It codes for CASSQGRPQHF.

CDR3 protein: CAISAEDTQYF. DNA for the CDR3: TGTGCCATCAGCGCCGAGGATACGCAGTATTTT. The chain combines TRBV10-3 with TRBJ2-3; D is unresolved. V shed 6 bases and J shed 6 bases, with 7 bases lying between them. The CDR3 extends over 11 amino acids. Per germline, CDR1 ENHRY and CDR2 SYGVKD.